This TCR beta chain was observed in a study of cytomegalovirus exposure and HLA in healthy donors. Regarding the study as a whole: The study flagged some 170 TCR beta chains as cytomegalovirus-associated.

In regard to this clone: The antigen is undetermined.

Only in-frame clones appear in the TCRdb table, and some are missing; sequencing was by immunoSEQ multiplex PCR. The profile covers 150,000 to 170,000 clones, with about 86% appearing a single time and over 2% taken by the ten largest. The sequencing sample was made of PBMCs. This receptor was obtained from a human donor in good health.

The CDR3 DNA sequence: TGTGCCAGCAGCCCCATATCAGCGGGAAGCTCCTACGAGCAGTACTTC. Protein sequence: CASSPISAGSSYEQYF. V and J are TRBV11-2 and TRBJ2-7; 7 nucleotides line up with TRBD2. V was clipped by 5 bases and J by 0 bases; unmatched bases: 10. The CDR3 contains 16 residues. The germline CDR1 and CDR2 sequences are SGHAT and FQNNGV.